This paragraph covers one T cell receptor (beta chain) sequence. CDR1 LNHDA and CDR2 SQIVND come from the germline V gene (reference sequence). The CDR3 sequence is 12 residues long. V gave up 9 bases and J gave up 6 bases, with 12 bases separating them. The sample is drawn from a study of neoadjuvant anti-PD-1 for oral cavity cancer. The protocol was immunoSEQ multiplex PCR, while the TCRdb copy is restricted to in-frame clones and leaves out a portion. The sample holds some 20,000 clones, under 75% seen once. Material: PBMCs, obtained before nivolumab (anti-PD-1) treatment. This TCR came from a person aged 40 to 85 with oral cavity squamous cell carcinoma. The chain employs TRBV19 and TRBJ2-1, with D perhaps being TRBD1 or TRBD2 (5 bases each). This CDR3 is CASTGAFNEQFF. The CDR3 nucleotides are TGTGCCAGCACCGGGGCCTTCAATGAGCAGTTCTTC.